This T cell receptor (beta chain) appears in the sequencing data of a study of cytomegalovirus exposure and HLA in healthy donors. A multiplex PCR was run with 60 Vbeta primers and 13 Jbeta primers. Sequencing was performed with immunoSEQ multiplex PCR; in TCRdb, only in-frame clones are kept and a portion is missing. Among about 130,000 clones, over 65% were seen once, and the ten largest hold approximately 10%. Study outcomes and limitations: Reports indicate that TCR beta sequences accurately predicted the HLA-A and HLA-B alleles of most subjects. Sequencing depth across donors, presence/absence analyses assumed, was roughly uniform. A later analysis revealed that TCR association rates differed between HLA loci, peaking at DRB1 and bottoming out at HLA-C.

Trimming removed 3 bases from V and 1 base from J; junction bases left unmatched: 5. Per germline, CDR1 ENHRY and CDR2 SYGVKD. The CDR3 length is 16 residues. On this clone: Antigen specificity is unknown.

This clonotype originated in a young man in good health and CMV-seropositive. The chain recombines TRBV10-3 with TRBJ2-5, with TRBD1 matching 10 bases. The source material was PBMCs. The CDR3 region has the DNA TGTGCCATCAGTGACGCAAGGACAGGGGGCCAAGAGACCCAGTACTTC. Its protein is CAISDARTGGQETQYF.